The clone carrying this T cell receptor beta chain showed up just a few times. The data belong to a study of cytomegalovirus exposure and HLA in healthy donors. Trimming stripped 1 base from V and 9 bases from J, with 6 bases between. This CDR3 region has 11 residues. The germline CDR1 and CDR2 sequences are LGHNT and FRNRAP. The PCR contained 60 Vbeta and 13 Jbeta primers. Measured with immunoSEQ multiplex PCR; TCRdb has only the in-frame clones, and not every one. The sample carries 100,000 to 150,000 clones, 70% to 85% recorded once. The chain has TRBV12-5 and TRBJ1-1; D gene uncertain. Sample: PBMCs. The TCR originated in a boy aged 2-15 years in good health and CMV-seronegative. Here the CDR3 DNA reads TGTGCTAGTGGTTTGGCCGGGAAAGCTTTCTTT. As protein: CASGLAGKAFF.